The 26 T cell receptor beta chains given below trace back to one sample, sequenced in a study of T cells after yellow fever vaccination. TCRdb used MiXCR to reprocess the 5' RACE reads, holding one entry per CDR3 protein. The sample consists of 250,000 to 400,000 distinct CDR3 sequences, 3.5% to 4.5% of them appearing once. The source was PBMCs, collected 15 days after the yellow fever booster vaccination. The receptors were sampled from a man between 18 and 35 years old who received the YFV17D yellow fever vaccine.

This clonotype was detected ten times or more. The V and J genes are TRBV9 and TRBJ2-5; tentative D call: TRBD2 (6 bases). The CDR3 is made up of 15 amino acids. Germline V gives CDR1 SGDLS, CDR2 YYNGEE. V lost 0 bases, J lost 5 bases, and 14 bases lay in between. CDR3 coding DNA: TGTGCCAGCAGCGTAGAAGGAGGGGTGGCGGAGACCCAGTACTTC. It codes for CASSVEGGVAETQYF.

This clonotype was detected ten times or more. This chain links TRBV7-9 with TRBJ2-3; D could derive from TRBD1 or TRBD2 (5 bases each). The germline V gene has CDR1 SEHNR and CDR2 FQNEAQ (reference sequence). There are 17 residues in the CDR3. Deletions cut 2 bases from V and 2 bases from J, with 17 bases between. The CDR3 loop is CASSLMGTGRYTDTQYF. DNA of the CDR3: TGTGCCAGCAGCTTAATGGGGACGGGACGTTACACAGATACGCAGTATTTT.

This clonotype occurred many times. This chain connects TRBV7-2 to TRBJ1-1, with D possibly TRBD1 on 5 matching bases. CDR1 and CDR2 (germline): SGHTA, FQGNSA. Trimming shortened V by 1 base and J by 7 bases, and 10 bases separated the two germline ends. This CDR3 is 13 amino acids long. CDR3 in amino acids: CASSLVGRDEAFF. The CDR3 nucleotides are TGTGCCAGCAGCTTAGTGGGCAGGGATGAAGCTTTCTTT.

The sample holds many counts of this clonotype. V and J are TRBV18 and TRBJ2-3, with D hard to call. Trimming pared 0 bases from V and 1 base from J, leaving 5 bases between. Germline V gene data show CDR1 as KGHSH and CDR2 as LQKENI. The CDR3 loop spans 14 amino acids. CDR3 in DNA: TGTGCCAGCTCACCACCGGTCCGCACAGATACGCAGTATTTT. This codes for CASSPPVRTDTQYF.

This clonotype occurred many times. This rearrangement joins TRBV2 to TRBJ2-2; the D is unclear. The germline V gene encodes CDR1 SNHLY and CDR2 FYNNEI. V was trimmed by 8 bases and J by 1 base, leaving 14 bases between them. This CDR3 is 15 amino acids long. DNA for the CDR3: TGTGCCAGCCGCGCAAGCACTCAGAACACCGGGGAGCTGTTTTTT. Protein: CASRASTQNTGELFF.

V is TRBV10-3 and J is TRBJ2-4; D not certain. The V and J ends lost 6 bases and 4 bases respectively, with 10 bases between them. CDR3 length equals 13 residues. CDR1 ENHRY and CDR2 SYGVKD come from the germline V gene. The CDR3 reads CAIRNGLKNIQYF. In DNA, the CDR3 is TGTGCCATCAGGAATGGCCTTAAAAACATTCAGTACTTC.

This clonotype appeared a few times. The chain couples TRBV5-6 to TRBJ1-2; D not certain. V was cut by 0 bases and J by 6 bases, with 6 bases left in between. Germline V gene sequence: CDR1 SGHDT, CDR2 YYEEEE. The CDR3 is 12 residues long. The CDR3 loop is CASSLGGHGYTF. The CDR3 DNA is TGTGCCAGCAGCTTGGGTGGTCATGGCTACACCTTC.

Points on this clonotype: One end of the junction varies from germline; a read error may be responsible. CDR3 protein: CARSLLDGGHSPVF. CDR3 in DNA: TGTGCCCGCAGCTTGCTGGACGGGGGCCACTCCCCCGTCTTC. The V and J genes are TRBV5-8 and TRBJ2-1, with D perhaps TRBD1 or TRBD2 (6 bases each). The CDR3 sequence is 14 residues long. Germline V gene lookup returns CDR1 SGHTS and CDR2 YDEGEE.

This clonotype came up many times. This chain joins TRBV5-1 and TRBJ2-7, with TRBD1 as a possible D gene (6 bases). Trimming took 0 bases from V and 5 from J, leaving 12 bases between them. The CDR3 is made up of 14 amino acids. CDR1 and CDR2 (germline): SGHRS, YFSETQ. In nucleotides, the CDR3 is TGCGCCAGCAGCTTGGGGGGGCTCGGCGACGAGCAGTACTTC. Amino acids: CASSLGGLGDEQYF.

This clonotype was seen ten or more times. This chain uses TRBV20-1 with TRBJ2-6; no clear D gene. CDR3 length: 15 residues. Germline loops: CDR1 DFQATT, CDR2 SNEGSKA (reference sequence). V was trimmed by 1 base and J by 2 bases, leaving 9 bases between them. CDR3 in DNA: TGCAGTGCTAGAGCGGACCAGGCTGGGGCCAACGTCCTGACTTTC. It encodes CSARADQAGANVLTF.

The chain links TRBV3-2 to TRBJ1-1; the table's D call of TRBD1 was not tested on the DNA. TRBV3-2 is termed a pseudogene. The length of the CDR3 is 16 residues. The CDR3 spells CASSHGTRIPVTEAFF. Written as DNA, the CDR3 is TGTGCCAGCAGCCACGGGACACGCATCCCCGTGACTGAAGCTTTCTTT.

This clonotype was counted many times. This chain links TRBV5-1 with TRBJ2-7, with TRBD2 matching over 10 bases. CDR1 SGHRS and CDR2 YFSETQ come from the germline V gene. Unmatched junction bases numbered 7, after V lost 5 bases and J lost 5 bases. The length of the CDR3 is 14 residues. CDR3 protein: CASRKGLALNEQYF. The CDR3 DNA is TGCGCCAGCAGGAAGGGACTAGCGCTGAACGAGCAGTACTTC.

This clonotype came up a few times. The J gene is TRBJ2-7, the V gene TRBV12-3 or TRBV12-4; D call uncertain. This CDR3 is 13 amino acids long. The ends were cut back, 8 bases at V and 2 bases at J, with 13 bases in the middle. The CDR3 loop is CASQTTETYEQYF. The CDR3 coding sequence is TGTGCCAGCCAAACAACTGAAACCTACGAGCAGTACTTC.

The CDR3 protein is CASSLLASGAEAFF. The CDR3 DNA reads as TGCGCCAGCAGCTTGTTGGCCTCCGGCGCTGAAGCTTTCTTT. The rearrangement uses TRBV5-1 and TRBJ1-1; D is ambiguous. V was cut by 1 base and J by 6 bases, with 13 bases left in between. This CDR3 has 14 amino acids. Looked up from germline, CDR1 is SGHRS and CDR2 is YFSETQ.

This clonotype was seen repeatedly, ten times or more. The rearrangement uses TRBV5-5 and TRBJ2-2; D may be TRBD2 (6 bases). Germline V gene data show CDR1 as SGHKS and CDR2 as YYEKEE (reference sequence). Deletions cut 0 bases from V and 5 bases from J, with 11 bases between. This CDR3 has 15 residues. CDR3 amino acids: CASSLEEGRTGELFF. The CDR3 bases are TGTGCCAGCAGCTTGGAGGAGGGGCGGACCGGGGAGCTGTTTTTT.

The sample holds a few counts of this clonotype. This sequence joins TRBV7-2 and TRBJ2-1; perhaps TRBD1 as D (6 bases). There are 15 residues in the CDR3. Trimming stripped 5 bases from V and 6 bases from J, with 17 bases between. The germline gives CDR1 SGHTA, CDR2 FQGNSA. Here the CDR3 reads CASSLLGAAGNEQFF. CDR3 DNA sequence: TGTGCCAGCAGCCTTCTGGGGGCAGCCGGCAATGAGCAGTTCTTC.

The J gene is TRBJ2-1, the V gene TRBV5-1; TRBD2 matches 7 bases. The CDR3 runs to 17 residues. V was clipped by 2 bases and J by 0 bases; unmatched bases: 8. Germline CDR1 reads SGHRS; CDR2 reads YFSETQ. The CDR3 sequence: CASSFLFGGGSYNEQFF. CDR3 DNA sequence: TGCGCCAGCAGCTTTTTATTTGGGGGGGGCTCCTACAATGAGCAGTTCTTC.

The chain combines TRBV20-1 with TRBJ2-5; D unresolved. Germline V gene data show CDR1 as DFQATT and CDR2 as SNEGSKA (reference sequence). V shed 5 bases and J shed 5 bases, with 9 bases lying between them. The CDR3 extends over 11 amino acids. The CDR3 here is CSAPVGETQYF. The CDR3 region has the DNA TGCAGTGCTCCGGTAGGGGAGACCCAGTACTTC.

This clonotype occurred many times. V gene TRBV20-1 combines with J gene TRBJ1-1, with 8 bases identical to TRBD1. V shed 5 bases, J shed 7 bases, and the junction held 9 bases outside the gene matches. The CDR3 is 13 amino acids. Germline V gene lookup returns CDR1 DFQATT and CDR2 SNEGSKA (reference sequence). CDR3 region: CSASIPGGVEAFF. The CDR3 DNA reads as TGCAGTGCTTCCATCCCAGGGGGCGTTGAAGCTTTCTTT.

This clonotype ranks as medium-sized (0.01 to 0.1%). This sequence joins TRBV29-1 and TRBJ2-7, with D unresolved. The germline CDR1 and CDR2 sequences are SQVTM and ANQGSEA. This CDR3 contains 13 residues. The V gene lost 1 base and the J gene lost 0 bases, with 7 bases spanning the gap. CDR3 sequence: CSVEGGVSYEQYF. Written as DNA, the CDR3 is TGCAGCGTTGAAGGTGGGGTCTCCTACGAGCAGTACTTC.

This clonotype was picked up many times. V usage is TRBV27 and J usage is TRBJ1-1; D ambiguous. This CDR3 comprises 13 residues. Looked up from germline, CDR1 is MNHEY and CDR2 is SMNVEV (reference sequence). Trimming removed 1 base at V and 3 bases at J, with 6 bases between. CDR3 DNA sequence: TGTGCCAGCAGTTTATTCCCAGACACTGAAGCTTTCTTT. It encodes CASSLFPDTEAFF.

This clonotype was seen more than once but under ten times. This CDR3 reads CASSPLTSGYNEQFF. The CDR3, as DNA: TGTGCCAGTAGCCCGCTCACTAGCGGGTACAATGAGCAGTTCTTC. The chain employs TRBV19 and TRBJ2-1; 9 positions agree with TRBD2. After removal of 6 bases from V and 4 bases from J, the junction contained 7 bases not matched to a gene. Germline CDR1 reads LNHDA; CDR2 reads SQIVND (reference sequence). The CDR3 covers 15 residues.

Many counts were recorded for this clonotype. This chain joins TRBV2 and TRBJ2-5; either TRBD1 or TRBD2 may fit D (5 bases each). Germline-derived CDR1 and CDR2 are SNHLY and FYNNEI. V was trimmed by 6 bases and J by 1 base, leaving 15 bases between them. This CDR3 spans 15 amino acids. CDR3 nucleotide sequence: TGTGCCAGCAGGACCGGGACCACCGTCCAAGAGACCCAGTACTTC. It codes for CASRTGTTVQETQYF.

As concerns this clonotype: This may be a read error: a much more frequent sequence differs by one nucleotide. The rearrangement joins TRBV7-2 to TRBJ1-2; tentative D call: TRBD1 (6 bases). V was trimmed by 1 base and J by 8 bases, leaving 11 bases between them. Germline values: CDR1 SGHTA, CDR2 FQGNSA. This CDR3 contains 13 residues. DNA for the CDR3: TGTGCCAGCAGCTTAGGGGCAGGGGACGGCTACACCTTC. Translation gives CASSLGAGDGYTF.

This clonotype was detected many times. This chain joins TRBV29-1 and TRBJ1-1; D is possibly TRBD1 (6 bases). The CDR3 has 14 residues. Trimming took 3 bases from V and 6 from J, leaving 17 bases between them. In germline, CDR1 is SQVTM, CDR2 ANQGSEA. The CDR3 DNA reads TGCAGCGTTGACGATTGGCAGGGGATCTCTGAAGCTTTCTTT. It encodes CSVDDWQGISEAFF.

There are many counts of this clonotype. The V and J genes are TRBV7-6 and TRBJ2-5; no definite D call. Germline CDR1 is SGHVS and CDR2 is FNYEAQ. V lost 1 base, J lost 2 bases, and 14 bases lay in between. The CDR3 contains 16 residues. The CDR3 DNA follows: TGTGCCAGCAGCTTAGTTAAAGGGCCGGGTCAAGAGACCCAGTACTTC. It translates to CASSLVKGPGQETQYF. Variable domain in full (rest from reference TRBV7-6 and TRBJ2-5): GAGVSQSPRYKVTKRGQDVALRCDPISGHVSLYWYRQALGQGPEFLTYFNYEAQQDKSGLPNDRFSAERPEGSISTLTIQRTEQRDSAMYRCASSLVKGPGQETQYFGPGTRLLVL.